This TCR beta chain was found in a study of early T cells in non-severe SARS-CoV-2 infection. TCRdb recomputed calls from the 5' RACE reads with MiXCR, one row per CDR3 protein. The profile shows 45,000 to 65,000 distinct CDR3 sequences, more than 9% of them singletons. There are many counts of this clonotype. Trimming cost V 5 bases and J 3 bases, with 28 bases left between them. The CDR3 runs 20 residues. Germline V gene sequence: CDR1 PRHDT, CDR2 FYEKMQ (reference sequence). The chain combines TRBV13 with TRBJ1-4; possible D gene TRBD1, 5 bases. The sequenced sample was whole blood. This TCR came from an adult who was a healthcare worker with PCR-confirmed SARS-CoV-2 infection or an uninfected control (not recorded which). This CDR3 is CASSQGTGTVGFLPNEKLFF. CDR3 bases: TGTGCCAGCAGCCAAGGAACCGGGACGGTCGGATTCTTACCTAATGAAAAACTGTTTTTT.